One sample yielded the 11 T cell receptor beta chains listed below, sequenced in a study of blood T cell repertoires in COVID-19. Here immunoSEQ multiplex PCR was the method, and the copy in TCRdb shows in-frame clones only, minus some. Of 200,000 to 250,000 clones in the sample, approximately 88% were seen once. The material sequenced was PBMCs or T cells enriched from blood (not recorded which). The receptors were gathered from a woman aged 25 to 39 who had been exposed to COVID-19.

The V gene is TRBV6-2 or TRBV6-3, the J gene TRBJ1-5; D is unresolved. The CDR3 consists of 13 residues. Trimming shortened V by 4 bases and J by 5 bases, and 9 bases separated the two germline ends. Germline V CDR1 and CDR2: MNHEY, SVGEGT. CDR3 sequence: CASSFLPYQPQHF. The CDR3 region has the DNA TGTGCCAGCAGTTTTCTCCCTTATCAGCCCCAGCATTTT.

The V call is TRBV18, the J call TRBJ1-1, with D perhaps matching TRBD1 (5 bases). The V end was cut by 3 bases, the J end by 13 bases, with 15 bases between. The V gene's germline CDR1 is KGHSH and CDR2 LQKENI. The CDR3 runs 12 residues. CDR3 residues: CASSPPGQWGFF. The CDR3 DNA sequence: TGTGCCAGCTCACCCCCCGGACAATGGGGTTTCTTT.

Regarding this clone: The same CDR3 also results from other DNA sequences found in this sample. The CDR3 sequence: CASSVAGNTEAFF. CDR3 coding DNA: TGTGCCAGCAGCGTAGCGGGGAACACTGAAGCTTTCTTT. The V gene is TRBV9, the J gene TRBJ1-1; D is unresolved. This CDR3 is 13 amino acids long. From germline, CDR1 is SGDLS and CDR2 YYNGEE. V was pared by 0 bases and J by 1 base, with 4 bases between.

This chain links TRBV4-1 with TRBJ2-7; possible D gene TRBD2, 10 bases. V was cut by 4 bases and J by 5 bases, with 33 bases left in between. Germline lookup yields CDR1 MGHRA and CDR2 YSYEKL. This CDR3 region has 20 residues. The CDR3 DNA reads TGCGCCAGCAGCCGGGAGGACAGGGGAGAGCGGGAGGGATCTTCTCACGAGCAGTACTTC. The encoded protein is CASSREDRGEREGSSHEQYF.

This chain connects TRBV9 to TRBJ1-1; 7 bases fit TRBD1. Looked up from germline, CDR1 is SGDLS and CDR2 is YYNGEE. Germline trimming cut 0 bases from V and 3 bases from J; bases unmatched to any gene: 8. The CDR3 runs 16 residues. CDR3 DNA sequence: TGTGCCAGCAGCGTAGGCCACAGGGGAGCGGACACTGAAGCTTTCTTT. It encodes CASSVGHRGADTEAFF.

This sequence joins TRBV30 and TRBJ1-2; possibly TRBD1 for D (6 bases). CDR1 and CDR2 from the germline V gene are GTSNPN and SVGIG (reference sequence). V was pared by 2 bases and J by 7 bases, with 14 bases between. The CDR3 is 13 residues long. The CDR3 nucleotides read TGTGCCTGGAGTCCAACAGGGATCGGTGGCTACACCTTC. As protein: CAWSPTGIGGYTF.

CDR3 protein: CASSLDRGHEQFF. The DNA of the CDR3 is TGTGCCAGCAGTCTTGACAGGGGTCATGAGCAGTTCTTC. The rearrangement links TRBV2 to TRBJ2-1, with TRBD1 matching 8 bases. The ends lost 5 bases at V and 8 bases at J; junction bases unmatched: 5. The CDR3 has 13 amino acids. Germline CDR1 SNHLY, CDR2 FYNNEI.

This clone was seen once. CDR3 sequence reads: CASTEGLRGGYTF. For the CDR3, the DNA is TGTGCCAGCACCGAGGGACTCCGTGGAGGCTACACCTTC. This sequence joins TRBV25-1 and TRBJ1-2; a possible D gene is TRBD1 (5 bases). The V and J ends lost 7 bases and 8 bases respectively, with 17 bases between them. Germline CDR1 is MGHDK and CDR2 is SYGVNS. The CDR3 is 13 residues long.

Here the CDR3 DNA reads TGTGCCAGCAGGACAGGGTGGGGCGGGGAGCAGTTCTTC. Residues: CASRTGWGGEQFF. The genes are TRBV7-2 and TRBJ2-1; 7 bases map to TRBD1. The germline CDR1 and CDR2 sequences are SGHTA and FQGNSA. This CDR3 has 13 residues. V trimming: 6 bases; J trimming: 10 bases; junction bases outside the gene matches: 9.

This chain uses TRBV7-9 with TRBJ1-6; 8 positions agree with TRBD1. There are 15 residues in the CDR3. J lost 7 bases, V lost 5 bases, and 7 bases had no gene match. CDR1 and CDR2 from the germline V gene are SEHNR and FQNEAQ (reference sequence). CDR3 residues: CASSLTDRANSPLHF. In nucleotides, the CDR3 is TGTGCCAGCAGCCTTACGGACAGGGCCAATTCACCCCTCCACTTT.

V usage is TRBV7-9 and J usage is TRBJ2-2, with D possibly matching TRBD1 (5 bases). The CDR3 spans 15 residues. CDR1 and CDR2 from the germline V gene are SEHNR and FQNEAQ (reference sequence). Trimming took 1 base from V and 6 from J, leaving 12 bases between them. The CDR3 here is CASSLGQGGPGELFF. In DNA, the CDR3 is TGTGCCAGCAGCTTAGGCCAGGGTGGACCCGGGGAGCTGTTTTTT.